The clone carrying this T cell receptor (beta chain) was recorded at least ten times. Its antigen is still unknown. The sample is drawn from a study of T cells in Graves' hyperthyroidism and ophthalmopathy. Broader study findings: The model predicted ophthalmopathy a median around six months before onset. The blood repertoire included most of the expanded thyroid clonotypes above 0.001.

Regions amplified from RNA transcripts were the TCR beta CDR3 regions. First-round RT-PCR with HTBI primers amplified the TCR CDR3 region. TCRdb fed the multiplex PCR reads into MiXCR, producing one record per CDR3 protein. The sample has around 260,000 distinct CDR3 sequences; less than 30% are singletons. Uncontrolled infection, other autoimmune disease, pregnancy and lactation each barred patients from inclusion. Orbital computed tomography and thyroid ultrasound, together with serum TRAb and thyroxine and clinical symptoms, were used for diagnoses. The sequenced material came from blood. The receptor's source is a man in his forties with Graves' hyperthyroidism that later progressed to Graves' ophthalmopathy.

This CDR3 reads CASSPRGRSIWELFF. The CDR3 coding sequence is TGTGCCAGCAGCCCTCGGGGGCGGTCGATTTGGGAGCTGTTTTTT. This chain uses TRBV27 with TRBJ2-2; D is possibly TRBD1 or TRBD2 (6 bases each). The germline V gene encodes CDR1 MNHEY and CDR2 SMNVEV (reference sequence). The CDR3 has 15 residues. V was trimmed by 6 bases and J by 9 bases, leaving 20 bases between them.